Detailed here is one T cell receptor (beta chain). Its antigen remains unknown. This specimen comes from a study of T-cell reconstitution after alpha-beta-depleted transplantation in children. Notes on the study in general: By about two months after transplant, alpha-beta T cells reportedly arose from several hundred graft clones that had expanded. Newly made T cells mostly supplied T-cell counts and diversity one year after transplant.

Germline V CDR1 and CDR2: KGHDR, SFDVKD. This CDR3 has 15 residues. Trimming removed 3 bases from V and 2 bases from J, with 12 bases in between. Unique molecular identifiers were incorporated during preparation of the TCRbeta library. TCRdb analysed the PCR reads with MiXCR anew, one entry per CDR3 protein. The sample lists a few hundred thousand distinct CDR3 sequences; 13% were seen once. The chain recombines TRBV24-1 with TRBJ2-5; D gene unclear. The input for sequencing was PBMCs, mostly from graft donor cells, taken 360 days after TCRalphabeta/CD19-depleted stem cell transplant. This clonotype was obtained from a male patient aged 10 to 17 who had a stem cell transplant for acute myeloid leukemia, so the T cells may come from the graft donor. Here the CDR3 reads CATSDNRPIQETQYF. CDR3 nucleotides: TGTGCCACCAGTGATAATAGGCCTATACAAGAGACCCAGTACTTC.